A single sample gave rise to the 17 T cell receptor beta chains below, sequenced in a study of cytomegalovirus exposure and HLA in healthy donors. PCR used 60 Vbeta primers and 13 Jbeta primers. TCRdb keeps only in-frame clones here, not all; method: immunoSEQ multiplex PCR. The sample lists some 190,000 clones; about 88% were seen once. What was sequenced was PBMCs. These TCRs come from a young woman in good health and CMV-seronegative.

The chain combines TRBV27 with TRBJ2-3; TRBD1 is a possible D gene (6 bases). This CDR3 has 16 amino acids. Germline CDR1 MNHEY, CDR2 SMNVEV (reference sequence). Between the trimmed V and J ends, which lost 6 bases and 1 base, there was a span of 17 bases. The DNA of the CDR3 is TGTGCCAGCAGAGATTCCAGGGGCACGGGCACAGATACGCAGTATTTT. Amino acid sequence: CASRDSRGTGTDTQYF.

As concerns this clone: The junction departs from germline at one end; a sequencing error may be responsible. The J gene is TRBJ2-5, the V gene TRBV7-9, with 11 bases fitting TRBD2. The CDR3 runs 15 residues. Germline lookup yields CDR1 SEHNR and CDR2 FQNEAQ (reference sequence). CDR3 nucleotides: TGTGCCAGCAACTTACTAGCGGGGGATCTCGAGACCCAGTACTTC. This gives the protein CASNLLAGDLETQYF.

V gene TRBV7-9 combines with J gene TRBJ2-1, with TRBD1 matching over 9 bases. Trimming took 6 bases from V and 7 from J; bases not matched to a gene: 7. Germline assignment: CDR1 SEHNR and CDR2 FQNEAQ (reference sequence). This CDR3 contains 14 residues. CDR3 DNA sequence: TGTGCCAGCAGGCCTGGACAGGGGATAAATGAGCAGTTCTTC. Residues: CASRPGQGINEQFF.

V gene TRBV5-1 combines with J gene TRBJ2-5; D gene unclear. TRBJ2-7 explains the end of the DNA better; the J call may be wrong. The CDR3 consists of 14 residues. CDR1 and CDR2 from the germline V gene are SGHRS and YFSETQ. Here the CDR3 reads CASSLGRSSYEQYF. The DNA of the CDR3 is TGCGCCAGCAGCTTGGGACGGAGCTCCTACGAGCAGTACTTC.

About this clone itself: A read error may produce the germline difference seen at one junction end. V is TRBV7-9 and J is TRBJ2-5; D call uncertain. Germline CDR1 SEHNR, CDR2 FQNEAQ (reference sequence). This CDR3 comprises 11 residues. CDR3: CSSSFGNAQYF. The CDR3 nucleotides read TGTTCCAGCAGCTTCGGTAACGCCCAGTACTTC.

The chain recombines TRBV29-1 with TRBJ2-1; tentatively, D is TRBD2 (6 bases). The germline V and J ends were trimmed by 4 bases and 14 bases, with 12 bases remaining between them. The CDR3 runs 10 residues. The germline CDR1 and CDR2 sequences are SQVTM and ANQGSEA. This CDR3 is CSVVVTSEFF. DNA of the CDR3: TGCAGCGTTGTGGTGACTAGTGAGTTCTTC.

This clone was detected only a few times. The CDR3: CASSPTRTAQETQYF. CDR3 DNA sequence: TGTGCCAGCAGCCCCACCCGGACAGCACAAGAGACCCAGTACTTC. The chain couples TRBV27 to TRBJ2-5, with a possible D match to TRBD1 (6 bases). The CDR3 runs 15 residues. The V and J ends lost 6 bases and 2 bases respectively, with 16 bases between them. Germline CDR1 MNHEY, CDR2 SMNVEV (reference sequence).

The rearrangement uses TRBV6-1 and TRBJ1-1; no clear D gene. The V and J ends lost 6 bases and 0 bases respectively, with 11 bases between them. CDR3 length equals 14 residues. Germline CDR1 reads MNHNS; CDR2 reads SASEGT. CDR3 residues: CASSWEKMNTEAFF. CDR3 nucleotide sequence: TGTGCCAGCAGCTGGGAGAAAATGAACACTGAAGCTTTCTTT.

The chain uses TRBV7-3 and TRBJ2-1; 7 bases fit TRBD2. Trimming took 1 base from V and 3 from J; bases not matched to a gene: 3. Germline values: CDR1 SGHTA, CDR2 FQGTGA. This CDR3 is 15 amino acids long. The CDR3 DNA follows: TGTGCCAGCAGCTTAAGTCCTAGCGGCTACAATGAGCAGTTCTTC. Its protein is CASSLSPSGYNEQFF.

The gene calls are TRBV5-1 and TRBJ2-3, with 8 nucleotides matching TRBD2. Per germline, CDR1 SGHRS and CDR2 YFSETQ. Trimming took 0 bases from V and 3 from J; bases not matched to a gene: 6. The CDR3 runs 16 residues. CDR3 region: CASSLVFSGETDTQYF. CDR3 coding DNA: TGCGCCAGCAGCTTGGTGTTTAGCGGGGAAACAGATACGCAGTATTTT.

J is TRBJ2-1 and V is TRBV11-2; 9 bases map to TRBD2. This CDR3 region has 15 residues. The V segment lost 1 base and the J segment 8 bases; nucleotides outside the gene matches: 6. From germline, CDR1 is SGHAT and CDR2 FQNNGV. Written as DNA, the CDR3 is TGTGCCAGCAGCTTAGTGGCGGGGGGGCCTTATGAGCAGTTCTTC. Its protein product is CASSLVAGGPYEQFF. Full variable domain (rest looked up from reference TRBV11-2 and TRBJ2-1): EAGVAQSPRYKIIEKRQSVAFWCNPISGHATLYWYQQILGQGPKLLIQFQNNGVVDDSQLPKDRFSAERLKGVDSTLKIQPAKLEDSAVYLCASSLVAGGPYEQFFGPGTRLTVL.

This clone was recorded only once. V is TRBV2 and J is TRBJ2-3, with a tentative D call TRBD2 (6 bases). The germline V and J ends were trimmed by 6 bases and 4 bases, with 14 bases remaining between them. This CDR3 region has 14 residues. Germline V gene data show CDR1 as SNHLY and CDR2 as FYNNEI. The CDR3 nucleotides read TGTGCCAGCAGAGAAACTAGCAATGCAGATACGCAGTATTTT. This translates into CASRETSNADTQYF.

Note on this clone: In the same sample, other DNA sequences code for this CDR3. The CDR3 bases are TGTGCCAGCAGCCCGGGGGGGAACTATGGCTACACCTTC. Encoded protein: CASSPGGNYGYTF. This chain joins TRBV28 and TRBJ1-2; weak D call: TRBD1 (5 bases). This CDR3 contains 13 residues. With 6 bases removed from V and 2 bases from J, the gap between germline ends came to 10 bases. The V gene's germline CDR1 is MDHEN and CDR2 SYDVKM.

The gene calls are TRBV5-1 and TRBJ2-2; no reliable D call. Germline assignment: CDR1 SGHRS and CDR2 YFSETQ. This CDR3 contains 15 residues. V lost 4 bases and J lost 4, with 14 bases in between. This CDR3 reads CASSQLLDLTGELFF. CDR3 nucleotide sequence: TGCGCCAGCAGCCAACTATTAGACCTCACCGGGGAGCTGTTTTTT. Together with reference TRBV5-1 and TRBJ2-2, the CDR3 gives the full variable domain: KAGVTQTPRYLIKTRGQQVTLSCSPISGHRSVSWYQQTPGQGLQFLFEYFSETQRNKGNFPGRFSGRQFSNSRSEMNVSTLELGDSALYLCASSQLLDLTGELFFGEGSRLTVL.

This chain's CDR3 is CASSGRDSSNEQYF. CDR3 DNA sequence: TGTGCCAGCAGTGGTAGGGACAGTTCCAACGAGCAGTACTTC. This chain uses TRBV6-5 with TRBJ2-7; 7 bases are shared with TRBD1. Germline V gene data show CDR1 as MNHEY and CDR2 as SVGAGI. Germline trimming cut 5 bases from V and 5 bases from J; bases unmatched to any gene: 9. CDR3 length equals 14 residues.

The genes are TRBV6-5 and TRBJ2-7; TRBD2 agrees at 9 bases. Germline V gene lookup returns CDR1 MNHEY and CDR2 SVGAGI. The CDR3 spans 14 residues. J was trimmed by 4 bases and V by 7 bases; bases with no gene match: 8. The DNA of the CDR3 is TGTGCCAGCAACCCAGGGACTAGCTTATACGAGCAGTACTTC. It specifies CASNPGTSLYEQYF.

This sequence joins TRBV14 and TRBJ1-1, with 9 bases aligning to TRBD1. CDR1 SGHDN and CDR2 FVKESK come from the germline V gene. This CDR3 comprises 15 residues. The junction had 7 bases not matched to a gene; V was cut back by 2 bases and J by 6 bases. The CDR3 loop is CASSQWDREWAEAFF. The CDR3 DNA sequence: TGTGCCAGCAGCCAATGGGACAGGGAGTGGGCTGAAGCTTTCTTT. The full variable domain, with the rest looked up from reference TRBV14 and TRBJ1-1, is EAGVTQFPSHSVIEKGQTVTLRCDPISGHDNLYWYRRVMGKEIKFLLHFVKESKQDESGMPNNRFLAERTGGTYSTLKVQPAELEDSGVYFCASSQWDREWAEAFFGQGTRLTVV.